This T cell receptor (beta chain) was sequenced for a study of beta chain features in type 1 diabetes. Study background: There were 95 million to 110 million sorted cells examined across all samples. Findings and limits, study-wide: Shorter TCRB CDR3s, moderately but significantly so, were found in Type 1 diabetes patients in all four CD4+ subsets.

The study reverse transcribed the entire isolated RNA, so it sequenced expressed TCRB transcripts. Sequenced by immunoSEQ multiplex PCR; TCRdb stores in-frame clones only, minus some. Of 600,000 to 650,000 clones in the sample, less than 20% were seen once. Trimming took 1 base from V and 2 from J, leaving 10 bases between them. Germline V gives CDR1 SGHVS, CDR2 FNYEAQ. This CDR3 comprises 15 residues. For this clone: Its matching antigen is unknown.

The rearrangement links TRBV7-6 to TRBJ2-3; D is unresolved. Sample: naive CD4+ T cells from blood. This receptor was obtained from a man between 18 and 29 years old in good health. In nucleotides, the CDR3 is TGTGCCAGCAGCTTAGGGCCTTTTACCACAGATACGCAGTATTTT. Translation gives CASSLGPFTTDTQYF.